This T cell receptor beta chain was profiled in a study of blood T cell repertoires in COVID-19. Background on the study: Some COVID-19 samples were acute and others convalescent; all came from the United States, Italy and Spain. From T cells, B-cell-depleted T cells, or PBMCs came the material, which was cDNA or gDNA.

The germline V gene has CDR1 MNHEY and CDR2 SVGEGT. The V gene end was trimmed by 6 bases and the J gene end by 7 bases; junction bases not matched to a gene: 11. The CDR3 contains 15 residues. Per the study methods: Cell counts per sample came from amplifying reference gene primers. Clones were sequenced by immunoSEQ multiplex PCR, and TCRdb holds only the in-frame ones, with some missing. That table supplies the V and J calls and clone size; D and trimming were determined from the DNA. The sample has around 200,000 clones, around nine tenths seen once. The source of this sequence is a man aged 35 to 55 with active or convalescent COVID-19. Sequencing input: peripheral blood. The genes are TRBV6-2 or TRBV6-3 and TRBJ2-1; 8 nucleotides agree with TRBD2. The CDR3 region is CASRPSSGVANEQFF. The CDR3 nucleotides read TGTGCCAGCAGACCTAGTAGCGGGGTCGCAAATGAGCAGTTCTTC.